Following are 3 T cell receptor beta chains from one sample sequenced in a study of blood T cell repertoires in COVID-19. Assay used: immunoSEQ multiplex PCR; TCRdb lists only in-frame clones, some missing. This table has 250,000 to 300,000 clones, around 88% appearing once. Input material: peripheral blood. These receptor sequences come from a man between 35 and 55 years old with acute or convalescent COVID-19.

This clone was seen only a few times. The chain is built from TRBV6-5 and TRBJ2-1; the match to TRBD1 covers 12 bases. J lost 7 bases, V lost 8 bases, and 9 bases had no gene match. From germline, CDR1 is MNHEY and CDR2 SVGAGI. This CDR3 contains 15 residues. CDR3 sequence reads: CASHPWDRGRNEQFF. The CDR3 coding sequence is TGTGCCAGCCATCCCTGGGACAGGGGGCGTAATGAGCAGTTCTTC.

V usage is TRBV5-1 and J usage is TRBJ2-1; TRBD2 aligns across 11 bases. Germline V gene data show CDR1 as SGHRS and CDR2 as YFSETQ. V was pared by 1 base and J by 6 bases, with 3 bases of the junction left unmatched. The CDR3 contains 15 residues. CDR3 in DNA: TGCGCCAGCAGCTTGTTTCTAGCGGGGGGCAATGAGCAGTTCTTC. This codes for CASSLFLAGGNEQFF.

The chain couples TRBV6-5 to TRBJ2-7; 7 nucleotides agree with TRBD1. Germline CDR1 and CDR2: MNHEY and SVGAGI. V shed 2 bases and J 2 bases; nucleotides not matched to a gene: 3. The CDR3 contains 14 residues. Written as DNA, the CDR3 is TGTGCCAGCAGTTACCGGGACAGAACCTACGAGCAGTACTTC. Amino acids: CASSYRDRTYEQYF.